Below, 21 T cell receptor beta chains from the same sample are listed, as sequenced in a study of memory CD4+ T cells and cytomegalovirus serostatus. The sort gate was single viable CD3+CD4+CD8-CD45RO+ cells for memory CD4+ T cells. The protocol was immunoSEQ multiplex PCR, while the TCRdb copy is restricted to in-frame clones and leaves out a portion. The sample lists tens of thousands of clones, roughly 79% occurring once. The sequenced sample consisted of memory CD4+ T cells from blood. These receptors were taken from an adult in good health and CMV-seronegative.

The chain links TRBV11-2 to TRBJ2-5; no reliable D call. Germline assignment: CDR1 SGHAT and CDR2 FQNNGV. The V end was cut by 5 bases, the J end by 7 bases, with 17 bases between. The CDR3 has 14 amino acids. CDR3: CASSPGTATGTQYF. The CDR3 DNA sequence: TGTGCCAGCAGCCCTGGTACAGCAACGGGGACCCAGTACTTC.

The chain is built from TRBV28 and TRBJ1-1; 7 bases match TRBD1. From germline, CDR1 is MDHEN and CDR2 SYDVKM. V trimming: 7 bases; J trimming: 5 bases; junction bases outside the gene matches: 7. The CDR3 runs 13 residues. The CDR3 DNA is TGTGCCAGCACCAGGGGGGGCCCAACTGAAGCTTTCTTT. It specifies CASTRGGPTEAFF.

The chain is built from TRBV6-5 and TRBJ1-6; D is possibly TRBD1 (5 bases). This CDR3 contains 14 residues. The ends were cut back, 9 bases at V and 7 bases at J, with 16 bases in the middle. Germline V gene lookup returns CDR1 MNHEY and CDR2 SVGAGI. The CDR3 loop is CARRGPPENSPLHF. The CDR3 DNA is TGTGCCAGACGGGGCCCCCCGGAAAATTCACCCCTCCACTTT.

This chain connects TRBV9 to TRBJ2-2, with D perhaps TRBD2 (6 bases). Germline lookup yields CDR1 SGDLS and CDR2 YYNGEE. The V gene lost 0 bases and the J gene lost 5 bases, with 11 bases spanning the gap. This CDR3 is 15 amino acids long. CDR3 in amino acids: CASSVGTSQTGELFF. As DNA, the CDR3 is TGTGCCAGCAGCGTAGGTACTAGCCAAACCGGGGAGCTGTTTTTT.

This chain links TRBV7-8 with TRBJ1-5, with D tentatively TRBD1 (6 bases). The germline V gene encodes CDR1 SGHVS and CDR2 FQNEAQ. V dropped 2 bases and J dropped 0 bases, with 11 bases sitting between them. This CDR3 is 16 amino acids long. The CDR3 coding sequence is TGTGCCAGCAGCTTAAGGACAGAGGATAGCAATCAGCCCCAGCATTTT. This codes for CASSLRTEDSNQPQHF.

The genes are TRBV15 and TRBJ1-3, with D possibly TRBD1 on 6 matching bases. V lost 0 bases and J 0 bases, leaving 15 bases between the germline ends. The CDR3 covers 18 residues. Germline V gene data show CDR1 as LNHNV and CDR2 as YYDKDF (reference sequence). CDR3 coding DNA: TGTGCCACCAGCAGAGATCGACAGGCCCTGAGCTCTGGAAACACCATATATTTT. Translating gives CATSRDRQALSSGNTIYF. Combining the CDR3 with reference TRBV15 and TRBJ1-3 gives the whole variable domain DAMVIQNPRYQVTQFGKPVTLSCSQTLNHNVMYWYQQKSSQAPKLLFHYYDKDFNNEADTPDNFQSRRPNTSFCFLDIRSPGLGDTAMYLCATSRDRQALSSGNTIYFGEGSWLTVV.

This chain connects TRBV7-8 to TRBJ2-3, with TRBD2 as a possible D gene (5 bases). Trimming removed 4 bases from V and 0 bases from J, with 8 bases in between. The CDR3 has 14 residues. CDR1 is SGHVS, CDR2 FQNEAQ, per germline. The CDR3 is CASSWETSTDTQYF. The CDR3 DNA reads TGTGCCAGCAGCTGGGAGACGAGCACAGATACGCAGTATTTT.

The chain carries TRBV2 and TRBJ2-4, with TRBD1 as a possible D gene (6 bases). Germline lookup yields CDR1 SNHLY and CDR2 FYNNEI. This CDR3 is 13 amino acids long. The V and J ends lost 3 bases and 9 bases respectively, with 12 bases between them. The CDR3 protein is CASSDPGVGIQYF. In DNA form, the CDR3 reads TGTGCCAGCAGTGATCCAGGGGTAGGCATTCAGTACTTC. The entire variable domain, with the rest obtained from reference TRBV2 and TRBJ2-4, is as follows: EPEVTQTPSHQVTQMGQEVILRCVPISNHLYFYWYRQILGQKVEFLVSFYNNEISEKSEIFDDQFSVERPDGSNFTLKIRSTKLEDSAMYFCASSDPGVGIQYFGAGTRLSVL.

The rearrangement links TRBV7-2 to TRBJ2-3, with D perhaps matching TRBD2 (5 bases). V was cut by 5 bases and J by 3 bases, with 21 bases left in between. CDR1 and CDR2 from the germline V gene are SGHTA and FQGNSA. The CDR3 is 17 amino acids. Here the CDR3 reads CASSLLTRRGWTDTQYF. CDR3 in DNA: TGTGCCAGCAGCCTTCTGACCCGCCGGGGATGGACAGATACGCAGTATTTT.

The chain recombines TRBV28 with TRBJ2-3; a weak D match, TRBD2 (5 bases). V shed 7 bases and J shed 2 bases, with 7 bases lying between them. This CDR3 is built from 12 residues. Per germline, CDR1 MDHEN and CDR2 SYDVKM. The CDR3 bases are TGTGCCAGCAAGCGGAACACAGATACGCAGTATTTT. It encodes CASKRNTDTQYF. Complete variable domain (other parts from reference TRBV28 and TRBJ2-3): DVKVTQSSRYLVKRTGEKVFLECVQDMDHENMFWYRQDPGLGLRLIYFSYDVKMKEKGDIPEGYSVSREKKERFSLILESASTNQTSMYLCASKRNTDTQYFGPGTRLTVL.

The chain uses TRBV28 and TRBJ1-2; D uncertain. CDR3 length: 13 residues. V lost 10 bases, J lost 1 base, and 13 bases lay in between. The germline gives CDR1 MDHEN, CDR2 SYDVKM. The DNA for the CDR3 is TGTGCCACCCGGCGGGATAATAACTATGGCTACACCTTC. Residues: CATRRDNNYGYTF.

This rearrangement joins TRBV5-1 to TRBJ1-2; TRBD1 matches 8 bases. Trimming cost V 4 bases and J 0 bases; bases outside gene matches: 5. CDR1 and CDR2 from the germline V gene are SGHRS and YFSETQ. CDR3 length equals 15 residues. The CDR3 coding sequence is TGCGCCAGCAGCAACAGGGGGACCGCTAACTATGGCTACACCTTC. This encodes CASSNRGTANYGYTF.

V and J are TRBV5-1 and TRBJ2-2; D unclear. The length of the CDR3 is 15 residues. From germline, CDR1 is SGHRS and CDR2 YFSETQ. V shed 0 bases and J shed 0 bases, with 6 bases lying between them. The CDR3 is CASSLVAANTGELFF. Written as DNA, the CDR3 is TGCGCCAGCAGCTTGGTGGCAGCGAACACCGGGGAGCTGTTTTTT.

The chain's CDR3 is CASSLEGQVLTEAFF. The CDR3 DNA reads TGCGCCAGCAGCTTGGAAGGACAGGTTTTGACTGAAGCTTTCTTT. The V and J genes are TRBV5-1 and TRBJ1-1, with 7 bases matching TRBD1. The germline V gene encodes CDR1 SGHRS and CDR2 YFSETQ. The CDR3 sequence is 15 residues long. Trimming removed 0 bases from V and 5 bases from J; junction bases left unmatched: 7.

The gene calls are TRBV5-8 and TRBJ1-5; unclear D gene. The length of the CDR3 is 15 residues. Germline values: CDR1 SGHTS, CDR2 YDEGEE. V was cut by 0 bases and J by 0 bases, with 7 bases left in between. CDR3 in DNA: TGTGCCAGCAGCTTGGGTGCAGTTAGCAATCAGCCCCAGCATTTT. Encoded protein: CASSLGAVSNQPQHF.

This clone was detected only a few times. V usage is TRBV15 and J usage is TRBJ2-1; 9 bases match TRBD1. V was pared by 2 bases and J by 1 base, with 3 bases of the junction left unmatched. Germline V gene sequence: CDR1 LNHNV, CDR2 YYDKDF (reference sequence). This CDR3 is built from 16 residues. DNA of the CDR3: TGTGCCACCAGCAGACCAGGGACAGGGTCCTACAATGAGCAGTTCTTC. This codes for CATSRPGTGSYNEQFF.

The V call is TRBV15, the J call TRBJ2-7, with D uncertain. Germline assignment: CDR1 LNHNV and CDR2 YYDKDF (reference sequence). The V end was cut by 3 bases, the J end by 4 bases, with 13 bases between. This CDR3 is 14 amino acids long. CDR3 protein: CATSSNNIGYEQYF. The CDR3 coding sequence is TGTGCCACCAGCAGTAATAATATAGGTTACGAGCAGTACTTC.

The chain combines TRBV5-1 with TRBJ1-1; perhaps TRBD1 as D (5 bases). The CDR3 loop spans 14 amino acids. Germline V gene lookup returns CDR1 SGHRS and CDR2 YFSETQ. Trimming left V 4 bases short and J 1 base short, with 11 bases between. CDR3 sequence (DNA): TGCGCCAGCAGCCTGGACACGACGAACACTGAAGCTTTCTTT. Protein product: CASSLDTTNTEAFF.

The V and J genes are TRBV5-1 and TRBJ2-1, with TRBD2 matching 8 bases. There are 18 residues in the CDR3. Germline lookup yields CDR1 SGHRS and CDR2 YFSETQ. V was clipped by 3 bases and J by 1 base; unmatched bases: 12. CDR3 sequence: CASSSLPVAGLSYNEQFF. CDR3 bases: TGCGCCAGCAGCTCCTTACCCGTAGCGGGATTATCCTACAATGAGCAGTTCTTC. Combining the CDR3 with reference TRBV5-1 and TRBJ2-1 gives the whole variable domain KAGVTQTPRYLIKTRGQQVTLSCSPISGHRSVSWYQQTPGQGLQFLFEYFSETQRNKGNFPGRFSGRQFSNSRSEMNVSTLELGDSALYLCASSSLPVAGLSYNEQFFGPGTRLTVL.

The CDR3 DNA reads as TGTGCCAGCTCCCCAGCGACTGTTAACACTGAAGCTTTCTTT. This sequence encodes CASSPATVNTEAFF. The chain couples TRBV18 to TRBJ1-1, with no clear D. This CDR3 spans 14 amino acids. Germline values: CDR1 KGHSH, CDR2 LQKENI. V lost 6 bases, J lost 2 bases, and 13 bases lay in between.

J is TRBJ2-1 and V is TRBV4-1, with 15 positions matching TRBD2. The CDR3 covers 17 residues. The V gene end was trimmed by 4 bases and the J gene end by 8 bases; junction bases not matched to a gene: 9. Germline V gene sequence: CDR1 MGHRA, CDR2 YSYEKL. In DNA, the CDR3 is TGCGCCAGCAGCCTCAACCCGGGACTAGCGGGGGGATATGAGCAGTTCTTC. Amino acid sequence: CASSLNPGLAGGYEQFF.